A single sample is the source of the 2 T cell receptor beta chains below, sequenced in a study of blood T cell repertoires in COVID-19. Assay: immunoSEQ multiplex PCR; the TCRdb copy retains only in-frame clones and omits some. This repertoire shows tens of thousands of clones, 90% found once; its top ten account for roughly 15%. Source material: peripheral blood. These receptors were taken from an older man with acute or convalescent COVID-19.

The rearrangement joins TRBV10-1 to TRBJ2-1; the D gene is possibly TRBD1 (5 bases). This CDR3 region has 15 residues. CDR1 and CDR2 from the germline V gene are WNHNN and SYGVQD (reference sequence). Trimming took off 6 bases at V and 8 bases at J, with 20 bases between the two ends. CDR3: CASRGRVAVNDEQFF. Here the CDR3 DNA reads TGCGCCAGCAGGGGCAGGGTCGCGGTAAATGATGAGCAGTTCTTC.

The chain recombines TRBV5-5 with TRBJ1-5; 7 nucleotides line up with TRBD1. The CDR3 is 17 residues long. Per the germline V gene, CDR1 is SGHKS and CDR2 is YYEKEE (reference sequence). Germline trimming cut 0 bases from V and 2 bases from J; bases unmatched to any gene: 8. The CDR3 DNA is TGTGCCAGCAGCTTGGGACAGGGAGCGGGGGGCAATCAGCCCCAGCATTTT. Amino acids: CASSLGQGAGGNQPQHF.